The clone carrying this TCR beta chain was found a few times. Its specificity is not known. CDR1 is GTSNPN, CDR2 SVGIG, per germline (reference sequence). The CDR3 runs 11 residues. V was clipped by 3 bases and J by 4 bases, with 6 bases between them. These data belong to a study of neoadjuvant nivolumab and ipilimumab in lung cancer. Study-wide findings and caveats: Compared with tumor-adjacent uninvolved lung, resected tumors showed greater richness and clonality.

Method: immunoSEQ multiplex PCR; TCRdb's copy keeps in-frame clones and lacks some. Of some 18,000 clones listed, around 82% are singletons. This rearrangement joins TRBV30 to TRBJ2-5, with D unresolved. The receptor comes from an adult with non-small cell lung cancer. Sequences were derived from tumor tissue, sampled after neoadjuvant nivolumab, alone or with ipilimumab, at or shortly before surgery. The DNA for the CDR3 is TGTGCCTGGAGGACTGGAGAGACCCAGTACTTC. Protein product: CAWRTGETQYF.